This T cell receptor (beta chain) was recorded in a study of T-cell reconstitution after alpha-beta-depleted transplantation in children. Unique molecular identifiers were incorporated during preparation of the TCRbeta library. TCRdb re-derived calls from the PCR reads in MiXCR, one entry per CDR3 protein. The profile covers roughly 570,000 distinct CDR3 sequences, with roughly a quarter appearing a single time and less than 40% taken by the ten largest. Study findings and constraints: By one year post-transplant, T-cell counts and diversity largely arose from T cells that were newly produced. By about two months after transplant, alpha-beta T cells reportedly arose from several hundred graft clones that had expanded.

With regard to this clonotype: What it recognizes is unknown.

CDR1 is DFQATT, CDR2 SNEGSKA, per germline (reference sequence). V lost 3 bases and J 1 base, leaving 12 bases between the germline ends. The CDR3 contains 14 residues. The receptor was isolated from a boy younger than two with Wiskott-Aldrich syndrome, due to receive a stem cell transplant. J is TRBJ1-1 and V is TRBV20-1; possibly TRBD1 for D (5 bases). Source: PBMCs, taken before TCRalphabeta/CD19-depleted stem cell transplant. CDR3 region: CSARAGTENTEAFF. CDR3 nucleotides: TGCAGTGCTAGGGCCGGGACGGAGAACACTGAAGCTTTCTTT.